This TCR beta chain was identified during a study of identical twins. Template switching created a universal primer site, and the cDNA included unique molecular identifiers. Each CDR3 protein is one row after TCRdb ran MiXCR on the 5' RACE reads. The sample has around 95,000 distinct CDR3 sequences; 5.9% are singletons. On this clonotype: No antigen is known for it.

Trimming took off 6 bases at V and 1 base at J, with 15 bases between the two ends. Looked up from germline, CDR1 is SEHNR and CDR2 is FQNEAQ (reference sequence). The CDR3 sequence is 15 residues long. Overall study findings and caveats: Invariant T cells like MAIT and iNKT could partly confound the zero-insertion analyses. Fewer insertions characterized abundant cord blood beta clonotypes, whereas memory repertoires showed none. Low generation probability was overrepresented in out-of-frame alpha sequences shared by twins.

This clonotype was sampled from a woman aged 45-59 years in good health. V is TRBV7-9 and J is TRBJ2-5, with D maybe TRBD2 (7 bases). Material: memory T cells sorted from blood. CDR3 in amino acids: CASSRGGQVQETQYF. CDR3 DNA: TGTGCCAGCAGTAGGGGGGGACAAGTCCAAGAGACCCAGTACTTC.